This TCR beta chain was sequenced in a study of beta chain features in type 1 diabetes. Isolated RNA was reverse transcribed in full, so expressed TCRB transcripts were sequenced. Method: immunoSEQ multiplex PCR; TCRdb's copy keeps in-frame clones and lacks some. Of just over 600,000 clones in the sample, about 14% were seen once. V dropped 0 bases and J dropped 5; count of bases not matched to a gene: 5. This CDR3 is built from 15 residues. Germline loops: CDR1 SGHRS, CDR2 YFSETQ. The sample was naive CD4+ T cells from blood. The chain has TRBV5-1 and TRBJ2-5; 9 bases are a match to TRBD2. The receptor was isolated from a man in his late teens or twenties in good health. The CDR3 sequence is CASSLGAGGLETQYF. CDR3 nucleotides: TGCGCCAGCAGCTTGGGAGCGGGAGGTCTGGAGACCCAGTACTTC.